These 22 T cell receptor beta chains were sequenced from one sample in a study of blood T cell repertoires in COVID-19. The table came from immunoSEQ multiplex PCR; TCRdb's copy has only in-frame clones and leaves some out. The top ten hold roughly 13% of the sample, which has fewer than 150,000 clones, almost 85% seen once. Source material: peripheral blood. The receptor source for this set is a human donor in a cohort sampled during active COVID-19.

The chain combines TRBV5-1 with TRBJ2-5, with 13 bases lining up with TRBD2. CDR3 size: 17 residues. J gave up 2 bases and V 3 bases, and 7 bases lay outside the gene matches. Germline CDR1 is SGHRS and CDR2 is YFSETQ. CDR3 sequence: CASSWGLAGYHQETQYF. In DNA, the CDR3 is TGCGCCAGCAGCTGGGGACTAGCGGGGTACCATCAAGAGACCCAGTACTTC.

The chain links TRBV5-1 to TRBJ1-4, with 10 nucleotides matching TRBD1. CDR1 and CDR2 (germline): SGHRS, YFSETQ. Trimming cost V 0 bases and J 3 bases; bases outside gene matches: 2. This CDR3 is built from 16 residues. CDR3 DNA: TGCGCCAGCAGCTTGGGACAGGGGGCGGCTAATGAAAAACTGTTTTTT. Translation: CASSLGQGAANEKLFF. The entire variable domain, with the rest obtained from reference TRBV5-1 and TRBJ1-4, is as follows: KAGVTQTPRYLIKTRGQQVTLSCSPISGHRSVSWYQQTPGQGLQFLFEYFSETQRNKGNFPGRFSGRQFSNSRSEMNVSTLELGDSALYLCASSLGQGAANEKLFFGSGTQLSVL.

The rearrangement uses TRBV12-3 or TRBV12-4 and TRBJ2-3; possibly TRBD2 for D (6 bases). This CDR3 spans 11 amino acids. V lost 5 bases, J lost 7 bases, and 7 bases lay in between. The CDR3 DNA reads TGTGCCAGCAGTGGAGGGAATACGCAGTATTTT. Translation: CASSGGNTQYF.

This chain links TRBV2 with TRBJ1-5; D perhaps matches TRBD1 (5 bases). V dropped 6 bases and J dropped 5 bases, with 14 bases sitting between them. CDR1 is SNHLY and CDR2 is FYNNEI in the germline V gene. The CDR3 spans 14 residues. CDR3 loop: CASSEEGLHQPQHF. The DNA of the CDR3 is TGTGCCAGCAGCGAGGAGGGACTCCATCAGCCCCAGCATTTT.

This clone was observed a handful of times. V gene TRBV18 combines with J gene TRBJ2-7; 9 bases are shared with TRBD1. CDR1 is KGHSH and CDR2 is LQKENI in the germline V gene. The V segment lost 2 bases and the J segment 2 bases; nucleotides outside the gene matches: 7. CDR3 length: 16 amino acids. The CDR3 region is CASSPGGQGTPYEQYF. In DNA, the CDR3 is TGTGCCAGCTCACCAGGGGGACAGGGAACTCCCTACGAGCAGTACTTC. Full variable domain (outside the CDR3, taken from reference TRBV18 and TRBJ2-7): NAGVMQNPRHLVRRRGQEARLRCSPMKGHSHVYWYRQLPEEGLKFMVYLQKENIIDESGMPKERFSAEFPKEGPSILRIQQVVRGDSAAYFCASSPGGQGTPYEQYFGPGTRLTVT.

The J gene is TRBJ2-3, the V gene TRBV5-1, with 9 bases lining up with TRBD2. The ends lost 2 bases at V and 3 bases at J; junction bases unmatched: 10. The CDR3 sequence is 17 residues long. Germline V CDR1 and CDR2: SGHRS, YFSETQ. The CDR3 DNA follows: TGCGCCAGCAGCTTCCCGAGAGCGGGGGGCGGAACAGATACGCAGTATTTT. Protein sequence: CASSFPRAGGGTDTQYF.

This chain links TRBV9 with TRBJ2-7; D not resolved. Germline V gives CDR1 SGDLS, CDR2 YYNGEE. There are 12 residues in the CDR3. V was clipped by 4 bases and J by 6 bases, with 11 bases between them. The CDR3 sequence is CASSPGGSEQYF. The CDR3 DNA reads TGTGCCAGCAGCCCAGGTGGGTCCGAGCAGTACTTC.

V usage is TRBV2 and J usage is TRBJ2-2; D is possibly TRBD1 (6 bases). CDR1 is SNHLY, CDR2 FYNNEI, per germline. V was clipped by 7 bases and J by 1 base, with 16 bases between them. This CDR3 has 16 residues. CDR3: CASTEHRVENTGELFF. CDR3 DNA: TGTGCCAGCACCGAGCACAGGGTCGAGAACACCGGGGAGCTGTTTTTT.

The gene calls are TRBV5-1 and TRBJ2-5, with 7 bases fitting TRBD1. The CDR3 is made up of 16 amino acids. V was clipped by 4 bases and J by 1 base; unmatched bases: 10. Germline V gene sequence: CDR1 SGHRS, CDR2 YFSETQ. DNA for the CDR3: TGCGCCAGCAGCACAACACCCGACAGGGCCCAAGAGACCCAGTACTTC. It specifies CASSTTPDRAQETQYF.

This chain uses TRBV19 with TRBJ2-1, with 10 bases fitting TRBD1. This CDR3 is built from 15 residues. The germline gives CDR1 LNHDA, CDR2 SQIVND (reference sequence). The V segment lost 2 bases and the J segment 3 bases; nucleotides outside the gene matches: 1. The CDR3 sequence: CASSIRTGGYNEQFF. CDR3 in DNA: TGTGCCAGTAGTATAAGGACAGGGGGCTACAATGAGCAGTTCTTC.

This clone was observed once. The rearrangement links TRBV5-6 to TRBJ2-3; 10 nucleotides agree with TRBD2. From germline, CDR1 is SGHDT and CDR2 YYEEEE. V lost 4 bases, J lost 10 bases, and 9 bases stayed unmatched. The CDR3 contains 14 residues. The CDR3 reads CASSLAGAHHPQYF. The CDR3 DNA is TGTGCCAGCAGCCTAGCGGGGGCTCACCACCCGCAGTATTTT.

This rearrangement joins TRBV7-2 to TRBJ2-4, with a weak D call TRBD1 (6 bases). Trimming left V 5 bases short and J 6 bases short, with 14 bases between. The length of the CDR3 is 14 residues. In germline, CDR1 is SGHTA, CDR2 FQGNSA. The CDR3 reads CASSPRQDLNIQYF. In DNA form, the CDR3 reads TGTGCCAGCAGCCCTCGACAGGACCTAAACATTCAGTACTTC.

This chain joins TRBV6-5 and TRBJ2-7; D may be TRBD1 (5 bases). There are 12 residues in the CDR3. Germline V gene lookup returns CDR1 MNHEY and CDR2 SVGAGI. With 10 bases removed from V and 1 base from J, the gap between germline ends came to 11 bases. The CDR3 loop reads CATLSGSYEQYF. The CDR3 DNA sequence: TGTGCCACCCTGTCAGGGTCCTACGAGCAGTACTTC.

The chain has TRBV30 and TRBJ2-2, with 7 bases that match TRBD1. Trimming at V came to 1 base and at J to 3 bases, leaving 5 bases not matched to a gene. CDR3 size: 15 residues. The V gene's germline CDR1 is GTSNPN and CDR2 SVGIG (reference sequence). CDR3 DNA sequence: TGTGCCTGGAGTGCCTTGGGACAGCACACCGGGGAGCTGTTTTTT. This codes for CAWSALGQHTGELFF.

This chain uses TRBV18 with TRBJ2-2; TRBD1 agrees at 7 bases. J gave up 0 bases and V 6 bases, and 4 bases lay outside the gene matches. The CDR3 is 15 residues long. Germline V gives CDR1 KGHSH, CDR2 LQKENI. The CDR3 coding sequence is TGTGCCAGCTCGGGGACAGCTTCGAACACCGGGGAGCTGTTTTTT. Protein product: CASSGTASNTGELFF.

The chain is built from TRBV29-1 and TRBJ2-3; TRBD2 matches at 8 bases. The CDR3 covers 14 residues. The junction had 6 bases not matched to a gene; V was cut back by 7 bases and J by 0 bases. Germline CDR1 reads SQVTM; CDR2 reads ANQGSEA. The CDR3 nucleotides read TGCAGCGGTGGGGGCGGGGGGAGCACAGATACGCAGTATTTT. This codes for CSGGGGGSTDTQYF.

The chain joins TRBV19 to TRBJ1-5; 10 bases are shared with TRBD1. Trimming cost V 4 bases and J 9 bases; bases outside gene matches: 9. Germline CDR1 is LNHDA and CDR2 is SQIVND (reference sequence). The CDR3 sequence is 15 residues long. The CDR3 DNA is TGTGCCAGTAGTAACCGACAGGGGGCGCGGGTGCCCCAGCATTTT. Translating gives CASSNRQGARVPQHF. Looking up the rest from reference TRBV19 and TRBJ1-5 gives the full variable domain: DGGITQSPKYLFRKEGQNVTLSCEQNLNHDAMYWYRQDPGQGLRLIYYSQIVNDFQKGDIAEGYSVSREKKESFPLTVTSAQKNPTAFYLCASSNRQGARVPQHFGDGTRLSIL.

The gene calls are TRBV19 and TRBJ2-1; D perhaps matches TRBD1 (5 bases). In germline, CDR1 is LNHDA, CDR2 SQIVND (reference sequence). This CDR3 is built from 16 residues. V gave up 3 bases and J gave up 5 bases, with 17 bases separating them. In DNA form, the CDR3 reads TGTGCCAGTAGTATCTCCCGTCAGGGTGTGGACAATGAGCAGTTCTTC. It encodes CASSISRQGVDNEQFF.

The chain has TRBV5-4 and TRBJ1-1; D call uncertain. Germline loops: CDR1 SGHNT, CDR2 YYREEE (reference sequence). The CDR3 is 14 residues long. The V and J ends lost 4 bases and 0 bases respectively, with 10 bases between them. CDR3 loop: CASSAVGMNTEAFF. CDR3 in DNA: TGTGCCAGCAGCGCTGTGGGCATGAACACTGAAGCTTTCTTT.

DNA of the CDR3: TGTGCCTGGAGTGGCGGGACAGGGGGCGATTACGAGCAGTACTTC. This translates into CAWSGGTGGDYEQYF. V usage is TRBV30 and J usage is TRBJ2-7; 12 bases fit TRBD1. From germline, CDR1 is GTSNPN and CDR2 SVGIG (reference sequence). V shed 1 base, J shed 4 bases, and the junction held 5 bases outside the gene matches. CDR3 length: 15 amino acids. Full variable domain (missing parts from reference TRBV30 and TRBJ2-7): SQTIHQWPATLVQPVGSPLSLECTVEGTSNPNLYWYRQAAGRGLQLLFYSVGIGQISSEVPQNLSASRPQDRQFILSSKKLLLSDSGFYLCAWSGGTGGDYEQYFGPGTRLTVT.

This chain connects TRBV5-1 to TRBJ2-1; 10 bases are shared with TRBD1. From germline, CDR1 is SGHRS and CDR2 YFSETQ. The length of the CDR3 is 15 residues. V lost 4 bases, J lost 3 bases, and 4 bases stayed unmatched. CDR3 coding DNA: TGCGCCAGCAGCGCCGGGACAGGGGACTACAATGAGCAGTTCTTC. This codes for CASSAGTGDYNEQFF.

The rearrangement links TRBV2 to TRBJ1-4; 9 bases agree with TRBD1. The germline gives CDR1 SNHLY, CDR2 FYNNEI. The ends lost 10 bases at V and 8 bases at J; junction bases unmatched: 8. The CDR3 is 13 residues long. The CDR3 region has the DNA TGTGCCACGAGGGGGACAGGGAACGAAAAACTGTTTTTT. Translated, it gives CATRGTGNEKLFF.